This T cell receptor beta chain was sequenced during a study of monozygotic twins with inflammatory bowel disease. Each CDR3 protein gets one entry in TCRdb, which reprocessed the 5' RACE reads and gives no DNA. The repertoire table contains under 350,000 distinct CDR3 sequences. Germline values: CDR1 SQVTM, CDR2 ANQGSEA. CDR3 size: 15 residues. The sequencing sample was made of blood. The chain recombines TRBV29-1 with TRBJ2-5; TCRdb's D call of TRBD1 is untestable without DNA. This sequence was found in a human donor with ulcerative colitis or Crohn's disease, or a healthy co-twin of an affected twin (not recorded which). CDR3 residues: CSVGPGSGGARAQYF.